This record concerns one TCR beta chain sequence. Its cognate antigen is unknown. The data derive from a study of cytotoxic CD8 clonotypes in ibrutinib-treated CLL. Findings of the study overall: Clonality increased at ibrutinib response and stayed stable in sustained remission. At progression, however, it fell back toward baseline. Sampling schedules were unmatched across sustained-remission and progressing patients.

TCRdb keeps only in-frame clones here, not all; method: immunoSEQ multiplex PCR. The top ten clones hold roughly 24% of a sample with some 92,000 clones, approximately 71% of them seen once. The ends were cut back, 5 bases at V and 1 base at J, with 9 bases in the middle. The CDR3 consists of 14 residues. Per germline, CDR1 SNHLY and CDR2 FYNNEI. The chain combines TRBV2 with TRBJ1-5, with D possibly TRBD1 on 6 matching bases. The sequencing here drew on PBMCs, taken after 24 months of ibrutinib treatment. This sequence was found in a human donor with chronic lymphocytic leukemia. CDR3 DNA: TGTGCCAGCAGTTTAGACAGGAGCAATCAGCCCCAGCATTTT. It is translated as CASSLDRSNQPQHF.